The T cell receptor beta chain described here comes from a study of blood T cells in healthy people across ages. Findings and limits, study-wide: It was the long-lived donors that had more naive CD4+ cells and higher diversity than aged donors. No one knew whether donors had CMV, which possibly confounded expanded clonotype changes.

About this clonotype: Its target is not known. A read error may be the cause here, since a much bigger clone is one base away.

Primed by a sample-barcoded 5' primer and a J-beta primer mix, a second PCR proceeded for 7 to 11 cycles. TCRdb passed the 5' RACE reads through MiXCR, listing each CDR3 protein once. The sample holds under 850,000 distinct CDR3 sequences, 35% to 40% seen once. Trimming at V came to 1 base and at J to 4 bases, leaving 5 bases not matched to a gene. The CDR3 spans 15 residues. The source material was blood. The sequence was collected from a man between 18 and 35 years old in good health. The rearrangement links TRBV12-3 or TRBV12-4 to TRBJ2-3, with 7 nucleotides matching TRBD2. The CDR3 DNA follows: TGTGCCAGCAGTTTAGTCGGTACTAGCGCAGATACGCAGTATTTT. It specifies CASSLVGTSADTQYF.